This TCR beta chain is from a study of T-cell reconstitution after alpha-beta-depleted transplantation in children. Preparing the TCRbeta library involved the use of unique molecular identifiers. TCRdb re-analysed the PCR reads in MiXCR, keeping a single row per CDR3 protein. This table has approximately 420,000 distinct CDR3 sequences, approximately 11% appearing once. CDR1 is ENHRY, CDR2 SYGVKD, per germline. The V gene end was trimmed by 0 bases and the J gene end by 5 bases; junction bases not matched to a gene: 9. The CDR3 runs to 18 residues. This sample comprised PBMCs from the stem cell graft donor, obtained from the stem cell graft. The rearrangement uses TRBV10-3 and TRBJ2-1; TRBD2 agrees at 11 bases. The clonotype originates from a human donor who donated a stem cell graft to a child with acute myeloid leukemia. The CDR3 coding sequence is TGTGCCATCAGTGAGTCAGAGACTAGCGGGAATAACCACAATGAGCAGTTCTTC. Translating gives CAISESETSGNNHNEQFF.